A single sample gave rise to the 7 T cell receptor beta chains below, sequenced in a study of blood T cells in healthy people across ages. With a J-beta primer mix and a sample-barcoded 5' primer, a second PCR ran roughly 6 to 11 cycles. TCRdb re-derived calls from the 5' RACE reads in MiXCR, one entry per CDR3 protein. The sample contains almost 800,000 distinct CDR3 sequences, roughly 64% of which appear only once. Sequences were obtained from blood. The receptors were gathered from a man aged 25-45 years in good health.

This clonotype was recorded a few times. V gene TRBV25-1 combines with J gene TRBJ2-7; 8 nucleotides line up with TRBD1. The J call may not be correct, given that the DNA end is closer to TRBJ2-5. The length of the CDR3 is 14 residues. Germline CDR1 is MGHDK and CDR2 is SYGVNS. CDR3 coding DNA: TGTGCCAGCAGTGAAGGACAGGGCGGCAAGACCCAGTACTTC. It yields the protein CASSEGQGGKTQYF.

V is TRBV20-1 and J is TRBJ1-5, with TRBD1 as a possible D gene (5 bases). The CDR3 is 12 amino acids. The germline gives CDR1 DFQATT, CDR2 SNEGSKA (reference sequence). The CDR3: CTAGRSNQPQHF. The CDR3 DNA follows: TGCACCGCAGGGAGAAGCAATCAGCCCCAGCATTTT.

CDR3: CASERGGYNEQFF. CDR3 nucleotides: TGTGCCAGCGAGCGGGGGGGGTACAATGAGCAGTTCTTC. V usage is TRBV3-1 and J usage is TRBJ2-1; 10 bases agree with TRBD2. Trimming at V came to 8 bases and at J to 4 bases, leaving 2 bases not matched to a gene. The CDR3 has 13 residues. Germline CDR1 is LGHDT and CDR2 is YNNKEL (reference sequence).

The chain employs TRBV29-1 and TRBJ2-3; 8 bases fit TRBD2. This CDR3 has 14 residues. CDR1 and CDR2 (germline): SQVTM, ANQGSEA. V was clipped by 7 bases and J by 6 bases; unmatched bases: 12. The chain's CDR3 is CSAEDGRAGDTQYF. CDR3 coding DNA: TGCAGCGCCGAGGACGGGAGGGCAGGGGATACGCAGTATTTT.

This clonotype was found a few times. The genes are TRBV12-3 or TRBV12-4 and TRBJ2-1; TRBD2 aligns across 7 bases. The CDR3 is 15 residues long. J gave up 3 bases and V 3 bases, and 5 bases lay outside the gene matches. CDR3 amino acids: CASSLSGEVYNEQFF. The DNA of the CDR3 is TGTGCCAGCAGTTTGAGCGGGGAGGTCTACAATGAGCAGTTCTTC.

The V and J genes are TRBV20-1 and TRBJ1-4; 8 bases align to TRBD1. The V segment lost 6 bases and the J segment 10 bases; nucleotides outside the gene matches: 13. The CDR3 consists of 14 residues. Germline lookup yields CDR1 DFQATT and CDR2 SNEGSKA (reference sequence). The CDR3 DNA sequence: TGCAGTGCCGGTGCAGGGGGCCGTCAGGGAAAACTGTTTTTT. It is translated as CSAGAGGRQGKLFF.

The rearrangement joins TRBV5-6 to TRBJ2-1; 7 nucleotides line up with TRBD1. The trim removed 2 bases at V and 5 bases at J, leaving 7 bases unmatched. Germline assignment: CDR1 SGHDT and CDR2 YYEEEE. This CDR3 comprises 15 residues. This CDR3 reads CASSFKGATNNEQFF. CDR3 sequence (DNA): TGTGCCAGCAGCTTCAAGGGGGCAACCAACAATGAGCAGTTCTTC.